This T cell receptor beta chain appears in the sequencing data of a study of monozygotic twins with inflammatory bowel disease. TCRdb derives one entry per CDR3 protein from the 5' RACE reads, leaving out DNA. The repertoire shows roughly 320,000 distinct CDR3 sequences; the top ten hold roughly 5.3%. The CDR3 sequence is 14 residues long. This receptor was obtained from a human donor with ulcerative colitis or Crohn's disease, or a healthy co-twin of an affected twin (not recorded which). The gene calls are TRBV12-3 or TRBV12-4 and TRBJ2-7; TCRdb's D gene call, TRBD2, goes unchecked for lack of DNA. The sample was blood. The CDR3 is CASSLGGVTYEQYF.